The source of this T cell receptor (beta chain) is a study of identical twins (dated by TCRdb to 2016 to 2017). The study in broad terms: To test whether fetal clonotypes persist, this study deep-sequenced TCR alpha and beta repertoires from monozygotic twins, from unrelated adults of various ages, and from cord blood. To rule out contamination, replicate twin experiments were performed at different times with different library preparation protocols.

Of note for this clonotype: It has no known antigen specificity. Per-base quality was not reported, and no clone a single base away is much larger than it.

Paper-wide results and their limitations: Zero-insertion analyses could be partly confounded by invariant T cells such as MAIT and iNKT, though diverse VJ usage argued against such confounding for most clonotypes. Compared with coincidental sharing between unrelated individuals, an excess of low generation-probability sequences was observed among out-of-frame TCR alpha sequences shared between twins. The excess sharing between twins in beta out-of-frame sequences was weaker because fewer shared sequences reduced the signal-to-noise ratio. In monozygotic twins, recombination models systematically underestimated out-of-frame TCR alpha sharing, but the models matched the sharing seen between unrelated individuals. Because the same donors could not be followed over many years, the conclusions relied on cross-sectional statistical analysis. Abundant cord blood beta clonotypes carried fewer insertions; young adult naive repertoires showed a weaker similar trend, while memory repertoires showed none.

The library was obtained by 5' RACE. The instrument given in TCRdb is Illumina HiSeq 2000. A universal primer binding site was added through template switching, and the final cDNA carried a unique molecular identifier so that TCR cDNA molecules could be counted accurately. Specific primers in the conserved constant-segment region were used to synthesize first-strand cDNA for the TCR alpha and beta chains. To control for contamination, every cDNA library carried two barcodes: a SMART-Mk sample barcode plus Illumina barcodes. Two successive PCR steps introduced TruSeq adapter sequences along with Illumina sample barcodes. The TCR alpha and beta cDNA libraries were sequenced on the Illumina HiSeq platform using custom primers. Regarding the original processing steps: MiGEC processed the raw reads to extract unique molecular identifiers, while MiXCR was used to determine the CDR3 positions. Recombination models were inferred per individual with the repgenHMM and IGoR tools using an EM algorithm. The analysis of shared clonotypes was done with the tcR package in R, with sharing normalized by the product of cloneset sizes. To study raw recombination free of thymic and clonal selection effects, out-of-frame nonproductive sequences were analyzed. In-frame beta chains were kept once TCRdb had trimmed the public reads at Q25 with fastp and called clones with MiXCR. Every distinct CDR3 protein forms one entry, paired with its most common genes and DNA. TCRdb's processing, not the study's, gives the V and J calls here. The sample contains some 500,000 distinct CDR3 sequences, nearly 10% of them found a single time. Clones ranked in the top ten supply 2.5% to 3% of the sample.

Every donor in the study was a healthy Caucasian. Three pairs of female monozygotic twins, all aged roughly 18 to 29 years, made up the twin cohort. The RNA used for TCR libraries was isolated from peripheral blood mononuclear cells. These same data were also listed under a study on yellow fever vaccine responses in identical twins. As the second study states: According to the authors, the vaccine-induced T cell response in identical twins seemed to be partly convergent and partly specific to each individual. In identical twins, the study followed T cell clones that responded to the vaccine with precision.

The specimen was PBMCs. This clonotype originated in a woman aged 18-35 years in good health.

The DNA is as follows: TGTGCCAGCAGCGGATTGGGACAAGTCCAAGAGACCCAGTACTTC. This translates into CASSGLGQVQETQYF. The sequence joins TRBV9 to TRBJ2-5; the best D guess is TRBD1, with 6 bases matching. V gives up 3 bases and J gives up 1 base, and the segment between their germline ends measures 13 bases. The germline V gene provides CDR1 SGDLS and CDR2 YYNGEE. Reading from cysteine to phenylalanine, the CDR3 counts 15 amino acids. CDR3 DNA is the only sequence kept; it has 45 bases, read in frame from the first base.